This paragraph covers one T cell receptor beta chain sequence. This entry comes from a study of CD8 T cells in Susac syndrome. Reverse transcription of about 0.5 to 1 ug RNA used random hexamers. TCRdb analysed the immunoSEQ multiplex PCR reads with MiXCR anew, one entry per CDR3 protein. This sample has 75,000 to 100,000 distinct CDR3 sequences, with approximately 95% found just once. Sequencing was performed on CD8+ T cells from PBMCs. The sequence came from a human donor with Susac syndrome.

The CDR3 region has the DNA TGCGCCAGCAGCCAAGATCTTAAGGGACTTCTCACAGATACGCAGTATTTT. This codes for CASSQDLKGLLTDTQYF. The chain combines TRBV4-3 with TRBJ2-3; D perhaps matches TRBD2 (6 bases). V was shortened by 0 bases and J by 2 bases, with 15 bases between the two germline ends. The CDR3 runs to 17 residues. Per the germline V gene, CDR1 is LGHNA and CDR2 is YSLEER.